The present TCR beta chain was sequenced within a study of blood T cells in healthy people across ages. Study-level information: With template switching, about one barcoded beta molecule was captured per two T cells.

Using a J-beta primer mix together with a sample-barcoded 5' primer, a second PCR was run for roughly 7 to 11 cycles. Researchers report that a template-switch adaptor with 12 random nucleotides tagged each cDNA molecule. TCRdb re-called the 5' RACE reads with MiXCR, one entry per CDR3 protein. The top ten hold roughly an eighth of the sample, which has about 900,000 distinct CDR3 sequences, approximately 49% seen once. This clonotype was detected a few times. Its matching antigen is unknown. Per sample, a minimum of 6 million PBMCs were isolated. Overall study findings and caveats: For the donors, CMV status was unknown and possibly confounded expanded clonotype changes.

The clonotype comes from a man aged 25-40 years in good health. The sample comprised blood.

CDR3 sequence reads: CASSQDIGGGFTEAFF. In DNA, the CDR3 is TGCGCCAGCAGCCAAGATATAGGTGGGGGGTTTACTGAAGCTTTCTTT. The chain couples TRBV4-1 to TRBJ1-1; D might be TRBD1 (5 bases). CDR3 length: 16 residues. Germline V gene data show CDR1 as MGHRA and CDR2 as YSYEKL. Trimming left V 0 bases short and J 5 bases short, with 16 bases between.